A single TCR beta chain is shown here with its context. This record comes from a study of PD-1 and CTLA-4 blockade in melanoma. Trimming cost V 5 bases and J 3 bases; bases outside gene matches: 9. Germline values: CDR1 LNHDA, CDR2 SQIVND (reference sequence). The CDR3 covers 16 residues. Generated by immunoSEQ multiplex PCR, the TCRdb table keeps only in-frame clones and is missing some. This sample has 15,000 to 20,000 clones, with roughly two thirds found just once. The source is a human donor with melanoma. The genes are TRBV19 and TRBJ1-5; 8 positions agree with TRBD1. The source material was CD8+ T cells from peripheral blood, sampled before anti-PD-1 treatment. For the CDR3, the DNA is TGTGCCAGTAGTGTTGGGACAGGAGGAATCAATCAGCCCCAGCATTTT. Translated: CASSVGTGGINQPQHF.